This T cell receptor (beta chain) emerged from a study of T cell responses to AZD1222 COVID-19 vaccine. V was shortened by 5 bases and J by 2 bases, with 14 bases between the two germline ends. Germline CDR1 SGHAT, CDR2 FQNNGV. There are 15 residues in the CDR3. The table came from immunoSEQ multiplex PCR; TCRdb's copy has only in-frame clones and leaves some out. The table lists about 84,000 clones, about 85% of them singletons. The sequenced sample was peripheral blood, obtained on day 0 of AZD1222 vaccination. This receptor was taken from an adult in good health. The chain recombines TRBV11-2 with TRBJ2-3; no clear D gene. DNA of the CDR3: TGTGCCAGCAGCCTCTATCAGACGAACACAGATACGCAGTATTTT. It yields the protein CASSLYQTNTDTQYF.